Listed below are T cell receptor beta chains from one sample, sequenced in a study of blood T cell repertoires in COVID-19. Only in-frame clones appear in the TCRdb table, and some are missing; sequencing was by immunoSEQ multiplex PCR. The data contain 350,000 to 400,000 clones, roughly 88% of them singletons. Material: PBMCs or T cells enriched from blood (not recorded which). The receptors here all came from a woman aged 25 to 39 with acute COVID-19. CDR3s include the opening cysteine and the closing phenylalanine or tryptophan. The order of the fields is J gene, clone size, V gene, D gene, CDR3 protein, CDR3 DNA. D genes are given only for firm matches. Part of the rows lack a size; the others show once, few, many or a class for expanded clones.

j_call: TRBJ2-1; clone_size: -; v_call: TRBV7-9; d_call: TRBD1; cdr3_aa: CASSQGQGLYNEQFF; cdr3_nt: TGTGCCAGCAGCCAAGGACAGGGCCTCTACAATGAGCAGTTCTTC
j_call: TRBJ1-2; clone_size: -; v_call: TRBV7-9; d_call: TRBD1; cdr3_aa: CASSSETGASYGYTF; cdr3_nt: TGTGCCAGCAGCTCCGAGACAGGGGCGAGCTATGGCTACACCTTC
j_call: TRBJ2-2; clone_size: -; v_call: TRBV6-5; d_call: TRBD1; cdr3_aa: CASSSGQGDTGELFF; cdr3_nt: TGTGCCAGCAGTTCAGGACAGGGGGACACCGGGGAGCTGTTTTTT
j_call: TRBJ2-3; clone_size: -; v_call: TRBV5-1; d_call: TRBD2; cdr3_aa: CASSFPAGGGADTQYF; cdr3_nt: TGCGCCAGCAGCTTTCCAGCGGGGGGCGGAGCAGATACGCAGTATTTT
j_call: TRBJ1-1; clone_size: -; v_call: TRBV6-1; d_call: TRBD1; cdr3_aa: CASSEGQGLPAAFF; cdr3_nt: TGTGCCAGCAGTGAAGGACAGGGATTACCTGCAGCTTTCTTT
j_call: TRBJ2-7; clone_size: once; v_call: TRBV6-5; d_call: -; cdr3_aa: CASTGWEGGYEQYF; cdr3_nt: TGTGCCAGCACGGGCTGGGAGGGGGGCTACGAGCAGTACTTC
j_call: TRBJ2-3; clone_size: -; v_call: TRBV5-1; d_call: TRBD2; cdr3_aa: CASSSGGRDDTQYF; cdr3_nt: TGCGCCAGCAGCTCGGGGGGGCGGGACGATACGCAGTATTTT
j_call: TRBJ2-2; clone_size: -; v_call: TRBV6-5; d_call: TRBD1; cdr3_aa: CASIRDRGFTGELFF; cdr3_nt: TGTGCCAGCATAAGGGACAGAGGATTCACCGGGGAGCTGTTTTTT
j_call: TRBJ2-7; clone_size: -; v_call: TRBV6-1; d_call: -; cdr3_aa: CASSEVHGRGWEQYF; cdr3_nt: TGTGCCAGCAGTGAAGTCCACGGGCGAGGGTGGGAGCAGTACTTC
j_call: TRBJ1-2; clone_size: once; v_call: TRBV5-1; d_call: -; cdr3_aa: CASSTRVGYGYTF; cdr3_nt: TGCGCCAGCAGCACCAGGGTCGGCTATGGCTACACCTTC
j_call: TRBJ1-2; clone_size: -; v_call: TRBV6-1; d_call: TRBD1; cdr3_aa: CASSDGQGLPGANYGYTF; cdr3_nt: TGTGCCAGCAGTGATGGACAGGGACTGCCAGGAGCTAACTATGGCTACACCTTC
j_call: TRBJ1-2; clone_size: -; v_call: TRBV7-9; d_call: TRBD1; cdr3_aa: CASSLLGQGYYGYTF; cdr3_nt: TGTGCCAGCAGCCTACTGGGACAGGGATACTATGGCTACACCTTC
j_call: TRBJ2-7; clone_size: -; v_call: TRBV6-5; d_call: TRBD2; cdr3_aa: CASRRSGGINEQYF; cdr3_nt: TGTGCCAGCAGACGCAGCGGGGGGATCAACGAGCAGTACTTC
j_call: TRBJ2-3; clone_size: -; v_call: TRBV10-3; d_call: TRBD1; cdr3_aa: CAIRPGQATDTQYF; cdr3_nt: TGTGCCATCAGGCCGGGACAGGCGACAGATACGCAGTATTTT
j_call: TRBJ1-1; clone_size: once; v_call: TRBV10-1; d_call: -; cdr3_aa: CASSGGQNTEAFF; cdr3_nt: TGCGCCAGCAGTGGTGGACAGAACACTGAAGCTTTCTTT
j_call: TRBJ1-4; clone_size: -; v_call: TRBV4-1; d_call: -; cdr3_aa: CASALTPGEKLFF; cdr3_nt: TGCGCCAGCGCACTCACGCCCGGTGAAAAACTGTTTTTT
j_call: TRBJ1-2; clone_size: -; v_call: TRBV19; d_call: -; cdr3_aa: CASTVGASTYGYTF; cdr3_nt: TGTGCCAGTACCGTAGGGGCCTCAACCTATGGCTACACCTTC
j_call: TRBJ1-4; clone_size: -; v_call: TRBV18; d_call: TRBD1; cdr3_aa: CASSPDRVRDGEKLFF; cdr3_nt: TGTGCCAGCTCACCGGACAGGGTTAGGGATGGTGAAAAACTGTTTTTT
j_call: TRBJ2-1; clone_size: -; v_call: TRBV4-3; d_call: TRBD2; cdr3_aa: CASSQAPGLYNEQFF; cdr3_nt: TGCGCCAGCAGCCAAGCGCCGGGACTATACAATGAGCAGTTCTTC
j_call: TRBJ1-2; clone_size: many; v_call: TRBV28; d_call: TRBD1; cdr3_aa: CASSLGQTYGYTF; cdr3_nt: TGTGCCAGCAGTTTGGGACAGACCTATGGCTACACCTTC
j_call: TRBJ2-7; clone_size: -; v_call: TRBV19; d_call: -; cdr3_aa: CASSLGLAYEQYF; cdr3_nt: TGTGCCAGTAGTTTAGGGCTGGCCTACGAGCAGTACTTC
j_call: TRBJ1-1; clone_size: -; v_call: TRBV27; d_call: -; cdr3_aa: CATLWGGRAFF; cdr3_nt: TGTGCCACCCTCTGGGGGGGGAGGGCTTTCTTT